This TCR beta chain was recovered during a study of cytomegalovirus exposure and HLA in healthy donors. Findings and caveats of the study: Researchers left out some V segments, among them TRBV6-2 and TRBV6-3, as indistinguishable. Analysis performed later showed TCR beta chains linked to HLA being more clonally expanded than equally common others. The productive fraction for most TCR beta V segments was about 87% or about 30% in an earlier analysis. Later analysis identified several of the most significant clusters that appeared linked to common viral pathogens.

Concerning this clone itself: Antigen unknown.

This CDR3 is 14 amino acids long. The germline V gene has CDR1 MNHNS and CDR2 SASEGT. V lost 11 bases to trimming and J lost 2 bases, with 19 bases between them. Amplification used 60 Vbeta primers and 13 Jbeta primers. The table came from immunoSEQ multiplex PCR; TCRdb's copy has only in-frame clones and leaves some out. Of 170,000 or so clones listed, 70% to 80% are singletons. The source material was PBMCs. The receptor was derived from a woman in her fifties or sixties in good health and CMV-seropositive. The rearrangement links TRBV6-1 to TRBJ2-7; D uncertain. The CDR3 sequence is CAARLTDLTYEQYF. The DNA for the CDR3 is TGTGCCGCCAGGCTAACCGATCTAACCTACGAGCAGTACTTC.